These 10 T cell receptor beta chains were sequenced from one sample in a study of OX40 agonist ivuxolimab in advanced cancers. The protocol was immunoSEQ multiplex PCR, while the TCRdb copy is restricted to in-frame clones and leaves out a portion. Of roughly 60,000 clones listed, around 90% were seen once; the top ten hold around 1.8%. The specimen comprised CD4+ or CD8+ T cells sorted from blood, sampled in a trial of the OX40 agonist ivuxolimab. These TCRs come from an adult with an advanced solid tumor such as melanoma, head and neck, liver or kidney cancer.

The chain is built from TRBV10-1 and TRBJ2-7; TRBD1 is a possible D gene (6 bases). This CDR3 is 13 amino acids long. With 6 bases removed from V and 7 bases from J, the gap between germline ends came to 16 bases. The germline CDR1 and CDR2 sequences are WNHNN and SYGVQD (reference sequence). Here the CDR3 DNA reads TGCGCCAGCAGCGGACAGTCCGACGGAGAGCAGTACTTC. Its protein product is CASSGQSDGEQYF.

With respect to this clone: The junction does not match germline at one end; this may be a read error. This chain joins TRBV7-2 and TRBJ1-1, with a tentative D call TRBD1 (5 bases). The CDR3 length is 15 residues. From germline, CDR1 is SGHTA and CDR2 FQGNSA. The CDR3 DNA sequence: TGTGCCAGCAGCTTAGGCCCAATTGAGGACACAGAAGCTTTCTTT. It encodes CASSLGPIEDTEAFF.

The chain employs TRBV7-9 and TRBJ1-1; no definite D call. CDR1 SEHNR and CDR2 FQNEAQ come from the germline V gene (reference sequence). The germline V and J ends were trimmed by 4 bases and 1 base, with 7 bases remaining between them. This CDR3 region has 13 residues. The DNA of the CDR3 is TGTGCCAGCAGCTCCCGCCAGAACACTGAAGCTTTCTTT. Amino acid sequence: CASSSRQNTEAFF.

The chain combines TRBV18 with TRBJ2-6; perhaps TRBD1 as D (7 bases). CDR1 KGHSH and CDR2 LQKENI come from the germline V gene. The CDR3 totals 16 residues. V lost 2 bases and J lost 2, with 10 bases in between. CDR3 protein: CASSPDREAGANVLTF. The DNA for the CDR3 is TGTGCCAGCTCACCAGACAGGGAGGCTGGGGCCAACGTCCTGACTTTC.

The chain couples TRBV19 to TRBJ1-2, with unresolved D. V gave up 4 bases and J gave up 0 bases, with 9 bases separating them. The CDR3 is 14 residues long. Germline V gene sequence: CDR1 LNHDA, CDR2 SQIVND (reference sequence). The CDR3 spells CASSTPAANYGYTF. CDR3 in DNA: TGTGCCAGTAGTACCCCTGCGGCTAACTATGGCTACACCTTC.

The J gene is TRBJ2-7, the V gene TRBV28, with TRBD1 identical over 8 bases. This CDR3 region has 14 residues. Germline loops: CDR1 MDHEN, CDR2 SYDVKM. After removal of 6 bases from V and 6 bases from J, the junction contained 10 bases not matched to a gene. CDR3 protein: CASRPQGAGFEQYF. The CDR3 bases are TGTGCCAGCAGACCTCAGGGGGCAGGGTTCGAGCAGTACTTC. The entire variable domain, with the rest obtained from reference TRBV28 and TRBJ2-7, is as follows: DVKVTQSSRYLVKRTGEKVFLECVQDMDHENMFWYRQDPGLGLRLIYFSYDVKMKEKGDIPEGYSVSREKKERFSLILESASTNQTSMYLCASRPQGAGFEQYFGPGTRLTVT.

The rearrangement joins TRBV18 to TRBJ1-2; the match to TRBD1 covers 7 bases. This CDR3 contains 16 residues. With V trimmed by 3 bases and J by 0 bases, 7 bases remained unmatched. From germline, CDR1 is KGHSH and CDR2 LQKENI. For the CDR3, the DNA is TGTGCCAGCTCACCGTCCGGGACAGATACTAACTATGGCTACACCTTC. This sequence encodes CASSPSGTDTNYGYTF.

The chain carries TRBV5-1 and TRBJ1-2; 9 bases line up with TRBD1. Germline CDR1 SGHRS, CDR2 YFSETQ. V was clipped by 2 bases and J by 8 bases; unmatched bases: 4. CDR3 size: 13 residues. The CDR3 DNA follows: TGCGCCAGCAGCTTAACAGGGGGCCAGGGCTACACCTTC. Translating gives CASSLTGGQGYTF.

This chain links TRBV6-5 with TRBJ1-6; D is undetermined. Between the trimmed V and J ends, which lost 6 bases and 8 bases, there was a span of 14 bases. CDR1 and CDR2 (germline): MNHEY, SVGAGI. This CDR3 comprises 14 residues. The CDR3, as DNA: TGTGCCAGCAGCCGCGTGGGTGGCGATTCACCCCTCCACTTT. This translates into CASSRVGGDSPLHF.

The rearrangement uses TRBV29-1 and TRBJ2-3; D is uncertain. CDR3 size: 13 residues. The ends were cut back, 5 bases at V and 1 base at J, with 10 bases in the middle. Per the germline V gene, CDR1 is SQVTM and CDR2 is ANQGSEA. The CDR3: CSVLATGTDTQYF. DNA of the CDR3: TGCAGCGTTCTGGCAACCGGCACAGATACGCAGTATTTT.